This T cell receptor beta chain was documented in a study of blood T cell repertoires in COVID-19. Across the whole study: From the United States, Italy and Spain came samples of acute and convalescent COVID-19. PBMCs, B-cell-depleted T cells, or T cells were the source of the cDNA or gDNA that made up the material.

Original handling: Quantification of nucleated cells was approximated via reference gene primer amplification. Assay used: immunoSEQ multiplex PCR; TCRdb lists only in-frame clones, some missing. V, J and clone size derive from that table, while D and trimming were established from the DNA sequence. The sample holds 150,000 to 200,000 clones, 60% to 85% seen once. The material sequenced was peripheral blood. The receptor was derived from a woman in her forties or fifties with active or convalescent COVID-19.

CDR3 region: CASSLESGSGNTIYF. The CDR3, as DNA: TGCGCCAGCAGCTTGGAATCAGGCTCTGGAAACACCATATATTTT. V gene TRBV5-1 combines with J gene TRBJ1-3; D gene unclear. CDR3 length equals 15 residues. Trimming took off 0 bases at V and 0 bases at J, with 7 bases between the two ends. CDR1 SGHRS and CDR2 YFSETQ come from the germline V gene. The variable domain in full, completed from reference TRBV5-1 and TRBJ1-3, reads KAGVTQTPRYLIKTRGQQVTLSCSPISGHRSVSWYQQTPGQGLQFLFEYFSETQRNKGNFPGRFSGRQFSNSRSEMNVSTLELGDSALYLCASSLESGSGNTIYFGEGSWLTVV.